This entry describes one T cell receptor (beta chain). The sample comes from a study of OX40 agonist ivuxolimab in advanced cancers. The method was immunoSEQ multiplex PCR; TCRdb's version includes in-frame clones alone and lacks a portion of them. The sample records over 25,000 clones, approximately 85% being singletons. Autoimmune disease history or systemic immunosuppression barred patients. Germline CDR1 and CDR2: MGHRA and YSYEKL. The CDR3 runs 17 residues. Germline trimming cut 3 bases from V and 5 bases from J; bases unmatched to any gene: 7. This receptor was identified in an adult with an advanced solid tumor such as melanoma, head and neck, liver or kidney cancer. Here the sequenced sample was CD4+ or CD8+ T cells sorted from blood, taken in a trial of the OX40 agonist ivuxolimab. The J gene is TRBJ2-1, the V gene TRBV4-1; TRBD2 matches 13 bases. The CDR3 sequence is CASSQPSLAGGNNEQFF. The CDR3 nucleotides are TGCGCCAGCAGCCAGCCCTCACTAGCGGGGGGGAACAATGAGCAGTTCTTC.